Sequencing of this TCR beta chain was carried out in a study of response to subunit inactivated influenza vaccine. On this clonotype: As yet, its antigen is unknown.

TCRdb passed the RT-PCR reads through MiXCR, listing each CDR3 protein once. The sample consists of roughly 650,000 distinct CDR3 sequences, around 13% of them appearing once. Study-wide results and limits: Each seasonal influenza vaccination, the authors suggested, recruits few new T cells.

The source of this sequence is a man in his forties or fifties who received an inactivated influenza vaccine. The specimen was PBMCs from blood, collected 14 to 15 days before vaccination.

In DNA, the CDR3 is TGCAGCGCCGTACAGGGACAGCCTAGCACAGATACGCAGTATTTT. Protein sequence: CSAVQGQPSTDTQYF. This rearrangement joins TRBV29-1 to TRBJ2-3; 7 bases map to TRBD1. V shed 7 bases, J shed 0 bases, and the junction held 10 bases outside the gene matches. CDR3 size: 15 residues. Germline V gene data show CDR1 as SQVTM and CDR2 as ANQGSEA.